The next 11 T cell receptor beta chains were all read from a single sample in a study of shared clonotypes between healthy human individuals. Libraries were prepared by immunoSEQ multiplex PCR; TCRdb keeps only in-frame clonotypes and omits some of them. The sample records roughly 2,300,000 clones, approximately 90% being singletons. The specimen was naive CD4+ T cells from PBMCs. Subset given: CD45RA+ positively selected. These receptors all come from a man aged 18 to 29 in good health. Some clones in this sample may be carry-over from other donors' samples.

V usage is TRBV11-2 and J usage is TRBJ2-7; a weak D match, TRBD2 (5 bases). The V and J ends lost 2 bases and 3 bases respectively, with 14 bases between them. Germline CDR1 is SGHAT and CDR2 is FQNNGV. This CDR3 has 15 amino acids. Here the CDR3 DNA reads TGTGCCAGCAGCTTAAAGCGGCCAGGCGACTACGAGCAGTACTTC. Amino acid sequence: CASSLKRPGDYEQYF.

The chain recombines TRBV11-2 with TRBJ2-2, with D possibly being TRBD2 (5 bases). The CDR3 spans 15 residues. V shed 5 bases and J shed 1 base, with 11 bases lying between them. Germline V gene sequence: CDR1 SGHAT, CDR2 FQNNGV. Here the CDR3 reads CASSPVSGNTGELFF. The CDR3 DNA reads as TGTGCCAGCAGCCCTGTAAGCGGGAACACCGGGGAGCTGTTTTTT.

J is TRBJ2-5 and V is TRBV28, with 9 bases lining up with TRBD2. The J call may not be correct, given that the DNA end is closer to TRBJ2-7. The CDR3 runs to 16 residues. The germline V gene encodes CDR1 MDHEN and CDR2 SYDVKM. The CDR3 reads CASSLDSGRITYEQYF. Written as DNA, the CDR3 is TGTGCCAGCAGCCTAGACAGCGGGAGGATAACATACGAGCAGTACTTC.

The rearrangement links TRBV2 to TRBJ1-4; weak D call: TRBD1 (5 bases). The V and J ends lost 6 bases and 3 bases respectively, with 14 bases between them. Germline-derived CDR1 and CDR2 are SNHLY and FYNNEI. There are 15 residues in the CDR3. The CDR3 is CASRAGTVPNEKLFF. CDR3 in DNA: TGTGCCAGCAGAGCAGGGACGGTTCCTAATGAAAAACTGTTTTTT.

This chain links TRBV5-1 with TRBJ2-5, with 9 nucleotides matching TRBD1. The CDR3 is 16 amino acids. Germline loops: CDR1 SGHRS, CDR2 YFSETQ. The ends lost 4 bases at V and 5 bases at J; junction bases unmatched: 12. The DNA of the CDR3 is TGCGCCAGCAGCCGTATATCACAGGGGGCCGGGGAGACCCAGTACTTC. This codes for CASSRISQGAGETQYF.

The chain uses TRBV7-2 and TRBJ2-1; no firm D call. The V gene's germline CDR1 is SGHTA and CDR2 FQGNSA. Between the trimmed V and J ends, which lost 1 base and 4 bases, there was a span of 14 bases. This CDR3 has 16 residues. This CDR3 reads CASSLVPVTTYNEQFF. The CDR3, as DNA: TGTGCCAGCAGCTTAGTACCTGTGACCACGTACAATGAGCAGTTCTTC. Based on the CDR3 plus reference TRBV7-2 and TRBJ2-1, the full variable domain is GAGVSQSPSNKVTEKGKDVELRCDPISGHTALYWYRQSLGQGLEFLIYFQGNSAPDKSGLPSDRFSAERTGGSVSTLTIQRTQQEDSAVYLCASSLVPVTTYNEQFFGPGTRLTVL.

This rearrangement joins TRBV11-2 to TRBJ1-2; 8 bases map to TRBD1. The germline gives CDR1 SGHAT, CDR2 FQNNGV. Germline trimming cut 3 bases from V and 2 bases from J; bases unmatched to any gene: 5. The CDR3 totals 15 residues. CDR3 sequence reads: CASSFRTGWNYGYTF. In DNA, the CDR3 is TGTGCCAGCAGCTTCCGGACAGGGTGGAACTATGGCTACACCTTC. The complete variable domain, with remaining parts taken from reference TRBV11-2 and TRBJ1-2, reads EAGVAQSPRYKIIEKRQSVAFWCNPISGHATLYWYQQILGQGPKLLIQFQNNGVVDDSQLPKDRFSAERLKGVDSTLKIQPAKLEDSAVYLCASSFRTGWNYGYTFGSGTRLTVV.

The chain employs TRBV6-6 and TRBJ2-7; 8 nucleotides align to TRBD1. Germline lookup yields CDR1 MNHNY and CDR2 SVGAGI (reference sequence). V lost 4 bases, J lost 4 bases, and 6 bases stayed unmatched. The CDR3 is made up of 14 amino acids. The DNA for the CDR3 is TGTGCCAGCAGTTTGACAGGGGTTTGGTACGAGCAGTACTTC. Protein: CASSLTGVWYEQYF.

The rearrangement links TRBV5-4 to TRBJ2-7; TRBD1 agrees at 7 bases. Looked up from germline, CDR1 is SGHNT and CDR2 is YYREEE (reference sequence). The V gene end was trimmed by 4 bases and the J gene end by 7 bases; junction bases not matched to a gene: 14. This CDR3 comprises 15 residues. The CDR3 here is CASSSGITGVGEQYF. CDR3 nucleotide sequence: TGTGCCAGCAGCAGTGGCATTACAGGGGTCGGGGAGCAGTACTTC.

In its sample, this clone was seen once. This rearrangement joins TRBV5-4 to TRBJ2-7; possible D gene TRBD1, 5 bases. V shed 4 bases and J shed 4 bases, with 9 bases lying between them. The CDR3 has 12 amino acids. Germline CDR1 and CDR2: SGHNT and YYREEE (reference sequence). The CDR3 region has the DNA TGTGCCAGCAGCCAAGACAGTTACGAGCAGTACTTC. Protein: CASSQDSYEQYF.

The CDR3 is CASSLGFRGQVRTDTQYF. CDR3 in DNA: TGTGCCAGCAGCTTAGGATTTAGGGGACAGGTCCGCACAGATACGCAGTATTTT. The J gene is TRBJ2-3, the V gene TRBV11-2; 8 bases fit TRBD1. Germline CDR1 SGHAT, CDR2 FQNNGV. The CDR3 loop spans 18 amino acids. Losses at the gene ends were 1 base for V and 1 base for J; bases not matched to a gene: 10.